Described below is a single TCR beta chain sequence and its context. Its antigen is not known. The donor population consisted of healthy HIV-negative adults with no recent acute infections or vaccinations. Trimming took 5 bases from V and 5 from J, leaving 10 bases between them. Germline V gene data show CDR1 as MDHEN and CDR2 as SYDVKM. The CDR3 sequence is 12 residues long. The data belong to a study of shared clonotypes between healthy human individuals. Study-level points and caveats: Clonotypes not shared had lower generation probabilities than those common to all four donors. Clonotype sharing among donors likely depends on sequencing depth.

The protocol was immunoSEQ multiplex PCR, while the TCRdb copy is restricted to in-frame clones and leaves out a portion. The sample lists about 2.4 million clones; roughly nine tenths were seen once. The TCR sequence derives from a young man in good health. Sequenced input: naive CD4+ T cells sorted from blood. As to subset: CD45RA+ positively selected. The gene calls are TRBV28 and TRBJ2-7, with a weak D call TRBD1 (6 bases). The CDR3 DNA follows: TGTGCCAGCAGTATCAACAGGGACGAGCAGTACTTC. Translation gives CASSINRDEQYF.